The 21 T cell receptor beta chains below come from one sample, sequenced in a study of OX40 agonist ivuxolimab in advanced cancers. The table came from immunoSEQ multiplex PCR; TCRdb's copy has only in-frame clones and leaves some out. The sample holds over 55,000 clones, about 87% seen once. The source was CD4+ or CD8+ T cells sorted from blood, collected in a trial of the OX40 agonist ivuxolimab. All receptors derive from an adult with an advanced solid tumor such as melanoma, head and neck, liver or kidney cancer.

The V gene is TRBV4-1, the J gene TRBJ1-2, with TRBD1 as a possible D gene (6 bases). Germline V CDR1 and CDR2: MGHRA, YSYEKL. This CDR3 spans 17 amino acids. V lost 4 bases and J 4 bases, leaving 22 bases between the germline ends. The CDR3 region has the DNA TGCGCCAGCAGCCCCCCCCTTGACAGGTCCCAATTCTATGGCTACACCTTC. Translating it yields CASSPPLDRSQFYGYTF.

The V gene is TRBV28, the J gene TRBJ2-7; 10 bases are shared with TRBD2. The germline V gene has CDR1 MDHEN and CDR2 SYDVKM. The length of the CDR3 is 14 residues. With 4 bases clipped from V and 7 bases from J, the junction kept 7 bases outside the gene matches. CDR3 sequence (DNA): TGTGCCAGCAGTTCAAGCGGGGGGGCTAGGGAGCAGTACTTC. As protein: CASSSSGGAREQYF.

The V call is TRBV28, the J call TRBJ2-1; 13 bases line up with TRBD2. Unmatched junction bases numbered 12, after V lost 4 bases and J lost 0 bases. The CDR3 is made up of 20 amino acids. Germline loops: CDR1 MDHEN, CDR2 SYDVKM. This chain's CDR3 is CASSSTPGTSGTSSYNEQFF. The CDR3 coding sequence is TGTGCCAGCAGTTCCACCCCAGGGACTAGCGGGACGAGCTCCTACAATGAGCAGTTCTTC.

The CDR3 sequence: CASLLADSFNEQFF. DNA of the CDR3: TGTGCCAGTCTACTAGCGGACTCTTTCAATGAGCAGTTCTTC. This rearrangement joins TRBV2 to TRBJ2-1; 8 bases match TRBD2. This CDR3 is 14 amino acids long. Losses at the gene ends were 9 bases for V and 6 bases for J; bases not matched to a gene: 10. The germline gives CDR1 SNHLY, CDR2 FYNNEI.

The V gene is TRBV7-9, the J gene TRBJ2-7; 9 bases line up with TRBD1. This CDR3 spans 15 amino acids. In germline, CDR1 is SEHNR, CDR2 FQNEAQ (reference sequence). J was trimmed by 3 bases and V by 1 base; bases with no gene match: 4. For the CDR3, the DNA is TGTGCCAGCAGCTTAGTTCCGGGACAGGGCTACGAGCAGTACTTC. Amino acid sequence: CASSLVPGQGYEQYF.

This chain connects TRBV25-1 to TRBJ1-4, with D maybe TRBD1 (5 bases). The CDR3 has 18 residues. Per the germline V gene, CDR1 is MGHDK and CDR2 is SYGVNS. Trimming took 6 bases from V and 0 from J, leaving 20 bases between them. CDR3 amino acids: CASSASSDSQATNEKLFF. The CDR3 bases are TGTGCCAGCAGCGCTTCCAGTGACAGCCAAGCAACTAATGAAAAACTGTTTTTT.

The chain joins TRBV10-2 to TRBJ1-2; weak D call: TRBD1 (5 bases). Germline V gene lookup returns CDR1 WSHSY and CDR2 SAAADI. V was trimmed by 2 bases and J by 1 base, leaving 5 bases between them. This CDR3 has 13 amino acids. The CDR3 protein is CASSEQGNYGYTF. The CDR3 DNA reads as TGCGCCAGCAGTGAGCAGGGTAACTATGGCTACACCTTC.

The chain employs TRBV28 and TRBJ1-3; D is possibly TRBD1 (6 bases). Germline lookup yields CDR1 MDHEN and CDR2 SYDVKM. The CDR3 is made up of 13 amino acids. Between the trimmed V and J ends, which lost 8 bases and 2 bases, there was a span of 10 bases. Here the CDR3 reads CASLGGAGNTIYF. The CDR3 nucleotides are TGTGCCAGCCTAGGGGGGGCTGGAAACACCATATATTTT.

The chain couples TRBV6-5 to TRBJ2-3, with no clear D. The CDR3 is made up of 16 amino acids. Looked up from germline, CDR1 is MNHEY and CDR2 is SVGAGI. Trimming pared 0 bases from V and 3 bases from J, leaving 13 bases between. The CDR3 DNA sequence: TGTGCCAGCAGTTACTCGCAGGTTACCAGGACAGATACGCAGTATTTT. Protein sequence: CASSYSQVTRTDTQYF.

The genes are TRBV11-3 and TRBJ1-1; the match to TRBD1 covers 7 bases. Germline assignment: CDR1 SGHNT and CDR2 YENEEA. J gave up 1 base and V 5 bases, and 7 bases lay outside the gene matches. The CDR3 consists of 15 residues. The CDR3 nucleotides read TGTGCCAGCAGCAACATCGGACAGGCGAACACTGAAGCTTTCTTT. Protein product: CASSNIGQANTEAFF.

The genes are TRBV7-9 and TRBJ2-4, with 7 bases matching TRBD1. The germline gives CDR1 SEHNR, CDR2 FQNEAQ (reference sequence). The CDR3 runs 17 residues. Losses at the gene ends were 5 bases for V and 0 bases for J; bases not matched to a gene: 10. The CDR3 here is CASSPSGTDLAKNIQYF. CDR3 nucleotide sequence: TGTGCCAGCAGCCCCTCCGGGACAGACCTAGCCAAAAACATTCAGTACTTC.

Written as DNA, the CDR3 is TGTGCCAGCGGGGGGGACCGCTCCTCTGGAAACACCATATATTTT. Translated: CASGGDRSSGNTIYF. The V call is TRBV28, the J call TRBJ1-3, with D possibly being TRBD1 (5 bases). Trimming left V 8 bases short and J 0 bases short, with 14 bases between. CDR3 length equals 15 residues. Germline V lookup: CDR1 MDHEN, CDR2 SYDVKM.

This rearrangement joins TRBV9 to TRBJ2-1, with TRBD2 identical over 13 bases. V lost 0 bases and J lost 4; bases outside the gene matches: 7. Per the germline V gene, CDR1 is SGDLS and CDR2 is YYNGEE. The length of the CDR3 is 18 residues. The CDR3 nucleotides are TGTGCCAGCAGCGTAGACCCACGACTAGCGGGGGGATACAATGAGCAGTTCTTC. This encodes CASSVDPRLAGGYNEQFF.

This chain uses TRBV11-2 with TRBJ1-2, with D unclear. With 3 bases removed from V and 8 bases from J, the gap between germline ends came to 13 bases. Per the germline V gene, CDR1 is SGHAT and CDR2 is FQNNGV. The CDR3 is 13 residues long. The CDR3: CASSFDPAEGYTF. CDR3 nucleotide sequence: TGTGCCAGCAGCTTTGACCCCGCGGAAGGCTACACCTTC.

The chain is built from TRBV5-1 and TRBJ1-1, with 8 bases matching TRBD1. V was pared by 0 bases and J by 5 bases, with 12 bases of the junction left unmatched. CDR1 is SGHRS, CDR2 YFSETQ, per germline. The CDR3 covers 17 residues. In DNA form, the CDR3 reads TGCGCCAGCAGCTTGGGAGGGAGACAGGGGCAATCTACTGAAGCTTTCTTT. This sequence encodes CASSLGGRQGQSTEAFF.

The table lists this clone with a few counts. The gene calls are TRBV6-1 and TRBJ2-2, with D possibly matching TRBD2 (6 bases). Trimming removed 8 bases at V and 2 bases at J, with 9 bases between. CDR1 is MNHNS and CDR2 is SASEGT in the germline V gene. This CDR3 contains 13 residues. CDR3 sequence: CASRDFNTGELFF. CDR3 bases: TGTGCCAGCCGGGACTTCAACACCGGGGAGCTGTTTTTT.

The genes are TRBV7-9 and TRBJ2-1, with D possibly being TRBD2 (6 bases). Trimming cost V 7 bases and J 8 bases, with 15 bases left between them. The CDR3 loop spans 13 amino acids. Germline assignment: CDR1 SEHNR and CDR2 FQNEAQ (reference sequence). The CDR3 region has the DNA TGTGCCAGCAAGCGGGTTCCTGGCGATGAGCAGTTCTTC. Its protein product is CASKRVPGDEQFF.

The CDR3 DNA sequence: TGTGCCAGCAGTTTGGGTAGGGGCCTTAATGAAAAACTGTTTTTT. Translating gives CASSLGRGLNEKLFF. The chain joins TRBV27 to TRBJ1-4; D possibly corresponds to TRBD1 (5 bases). Germline V lookup: CDR1 MNHEY, CDR2 SMNVEV (reference sequence). This CDR3 spans 15 amino acids. The ends were cut back, 3 bases at V and 4 bases at J, with 12 bases in the middle.

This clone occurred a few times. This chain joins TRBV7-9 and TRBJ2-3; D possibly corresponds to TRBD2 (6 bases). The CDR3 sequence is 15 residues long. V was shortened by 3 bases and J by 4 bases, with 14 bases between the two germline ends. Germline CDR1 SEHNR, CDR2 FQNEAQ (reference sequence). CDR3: CASSLEGGLADTQYF. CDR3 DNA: TGTGCCAGCAGCTTGGAGGGCGGTCTCGCAGATACGCAGTATTTT.

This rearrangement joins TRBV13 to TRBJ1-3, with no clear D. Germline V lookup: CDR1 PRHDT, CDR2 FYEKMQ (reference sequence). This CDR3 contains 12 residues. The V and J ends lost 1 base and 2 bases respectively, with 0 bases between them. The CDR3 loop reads CASSLAGNTIYF. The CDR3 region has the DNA TGTGCCAGCAGCTTAGCTGGAAACACCATATATTTT. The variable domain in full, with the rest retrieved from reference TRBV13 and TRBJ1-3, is AAGVIQSPRHLIKEKRETATLKCYPIPRHDTVYWYQQGPGQDPQFLISFYEKMQSDKGSIPDRFSAQQFSDYHSELNMSSLELGDSALYFCASSLAGNTIYFGEGSWLTVV.

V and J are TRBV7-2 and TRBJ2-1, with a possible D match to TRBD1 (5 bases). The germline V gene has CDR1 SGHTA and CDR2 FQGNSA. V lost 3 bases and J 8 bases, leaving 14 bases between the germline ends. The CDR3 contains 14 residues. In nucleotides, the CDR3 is TGTGCCAGCAGCTTCCGGCAGGGATCCTATGAGCAGTTCTTC. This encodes CASSFRQGSYEQFF.